Shown below are 32 T cell receptor beta chains from a single sample sequenced in a study of blood T cell repertoires in COVID-19. Method: immunoSEQ multiplex PCR; TCRdb's copy keeps in-frame clones and lacks some. The table lists over 150,000 clones, more than 75% of them singletons. The sample was peripheral blood. Receptors were obtained from an elderly woman with COVID-19, enrolled during active disease.

The chain uses TRBV7-2 and TRBJ1-5; TRBD1 aligns across 7 bases. Germline lookup yields CDR1 SGHTA and CDR2 FQGNSA. This CDR3 is built from 15 residues. Trimming removed 5 bases from V and 7 bases from J; junction bases left unmatched: 11. Here the CDR3 reads CASSPYGTVGQPQHF. CDR3 bases: TGTGCCAGCAGCCCCTACGGGACAGTGGGGCAGCCCCAGCATTTT.

This rearrangement joins TRBV12-3 or TRBV12-4 to TRBJ2-7; a weak D match, TRBD2 (5 bases). The CDR3 contains 13 residues. Between the trimmed V and J ends, which lost 7 bases and 3 bases, there was a span of 13 bases. The CDR3 reads CASTSGSLYEQYF. The CDR3 DNA reads as TGTGCCAGCACCTCGGGGAGTCTCTACGAGCAGTACTTC.

The chain employs TRBV7-2 and TRBJ2-7; TRBD2 matches 7 bases. There are 15 residues in the CDR3. V lost 2 bases, J lost 2 bases, and 6 bases stayed unmatched. Germline V gene lookup returns CDR1 SGHTA and CDR2 FQGNSA. CDR3 sequence: CASSLTAGDPYEQYF. CDR3 sequence (DNA): TGTGCCAGCAGCTTAACCGCGGGAGATCCCTACGAGCAGTACTTC.

CDR3 sequence (DNA): TGTGCCAGTAATTCTAGGCGAAGGACTGAGAGCTCTGGAAACACCATATATTTT. Its protein is CASNSRRRTESSGNTIYF. The genes are TRBV19 and TRBJ1-3, with unresolved D. Trimming cost V 7 bases and J 0 bases, with 22 bases left between them. The CDR3 is 18 residues long. In germline, CDR1 is LNHDA, CDR2 SQIVND (reference sequence).

The V and J genes are TRBV19 and TRBJ1-1; D gene uncertain. The germline CDR1 and CDR2 sequences are LNHDA and SQIVND (reference sequence). CDR3 size: 11 residues. The V end was cut by 6 bases, the J end by 5 bases, with 7 bases between. The CDR3 DNA reads as TGTGCCAGTAGAATTCCTACTGAAGCTTTCTTT. Its translation: CASRIPTEAFF.

CDR3 sequence (DNA): TGTGCCAGCAGCGGAGACAGTTCTGGAAACACCATATATTTT. Translated, it gives CASSGDSSGNTIYF. The chain joins TRBV9 to TRBJ1-3; tentatively, D is TRBD1 (5 bases). V was pared by 3 bases and J by 1 base, with 8 bases between. CDR1 is SGDLS, CDR2 YYNGEE, per germline. This CDR3 spans 14 amino acids.

The chain's CDR3 is CASSLSTVSGNTIYF. CDR3 DNA sequence: TGTGCCAGCAGCTTATCGACAGTCTCTGGAAACACCATATATTTT. The chain joins TRBV7-9 to TRBJ1-3, with D perhaps TRBD1 (5 bases). V lost 2 bases and J 0 bases, leaving 8 bases between the germline ends. The germline V gene has CDR1 SEHNR and CDR2 FQNEAQ (reference sequence). The CDR3 length is 15 residues. Drawing the rest from reference TRBV7-9 and TRBJ1-3, the complete variable domain is DTGVSQNPRHKITKRGQNVTFRCDPISEHNRLYWYRQTLGQGPEFLTYFQNEAQLEKSRLLSDRFSAERPKGSFSTLEIQRTEQGDSAMYLCASSLSTVSGNTIYFGEGSWLTVV.

The table lists this clone with a count of one. The chain employs TRBV4-2 and TRBJ2-7, with 14 bases matching TRBD2. V was clipped by 1 base and J by 7 bases; unmatched bases: 6. The CDR3 length is 16 residues. Germline-derived CDR1 and CDR2 are LGHNA and YNFKEQ. DNA for the CDR3: TGTGCCAGCAGCCAAGGCAGACTAGCGGGAGGGGGGGAGCAGTACTTC. Protein: CASSQGRLAGGGEQYF.

This chain uses TRBV10-3 with TRBJ2-7; the match to TRBD1 covers 7 bases. The length of the CDR3 is 12 residues. Germline CDR1 reads ENHRY; CDR2 reads SYGVKD. With V trimmed by 6 bases and J by 1 base, 0 bases remained unmatched. The CDR3 bases are TGTGCCATCAGGGGACAGTCCTACGAGCAGTACTTC. It codes for CAIRGQSYEQYF.

This chain joins TRBV19 and TRBJ2-5; D perhaps matches TRBD1 (6 bases). The CDR3 contains 13 residues. Germline assignment: CDR1 LNHDA and CDR2 SQIVND (reference sequence). Trimming took off 9 bases at V and 5 bases at J, with 16 bases between the two ends. The CDR3 region has the DNA TGTGCCAGCCGATCCAGGGGTGTGGAGACCCAGTACTTC. This codes for CASRSRGVETQYF. Full variable domain (outside the CDR3, taken from reference TRBV19 and TRBJ2-5): DGGITQSPKYLFRKEGQNVTLSCEQNLNHDAMYWYRQDPGQGLRLIYYSQIVNDFQKGDIAEGYSVSREKKESFPLTVTSAQKNPTAFYLCASRSRGVETQYFGPGTRLLVL.

V and J are TRBV2 and TRBJ1-3, with 7 bases aligning to TRBD1. The CDR3 contains 15 residues. The V segment lost 5 bases and the J segment 2 bases; nucleotides outside the gene matches: 6. The germline CDR1 and CDR2 sequences are SNHLY and FYNNEI. In DNA form, the CDR3 reads TGTGCCAGCAGTCCACAGGGGTTGACTGGAAACACCATATATTTT. It codes for CASSPQGLTGNTIYF.

This clone was observed a single time. J is TRBJ1-1 and V is TRBV5-1, with a weak D call TRBD1 (5 bases). Germline CDR1 SGHRS, CDR2 YFSETQ. This CDR3 is built from 17 residues. V was clipped by 0 bases and J by 0 bases, with 15 bases between them. This CDR3 is CASSLAGVANLNTEAFF. The CDR3 DNA sequence: TGCGCCAGCAGCTTGGCGGGGGTCGCGAATTTGAACACTGAAGCTTTCTTT.

This sequence joins TRBV6-2 or TRBV6-3 and TRBJ2-7; D is undetermined. The CDR3 spans 15 residues. CDR1 is MNHEY and CDR2 is SVGEGT in the germline V gene. V lost 3 bases to trimming and J lost 0 bases, with 12 bases between them. The DNA for the CDR3 is TGTGCCAGCAGTTATGCGCCGTCCAACTCCTACGAGCAGTACTTC. Amino acid sequence: CASSYAPSNSYEQYF.

This chain connects TRBV11-2 to TRBJ1-2, with 7 positions matching TRBD1. Unmatched junction bases numbered 5, after V lost 2 bases and J lost 5 bases. The CDR3 runs 14 residues. Germline CDR1 and CDR2: SGHAT and FQNNGV. The CDR3 loop is CASSLMGTDYGYTF. The CDR3 DNA is TGTGCCAGCAGCTTAATGGGGACAGATTATGGCTACACCTTC.

The chain joins TRBV28 to TRBJ1-1; 9 positions agree with TRBD1. Trimming removed 6 bases from V and 6 bases from J; junction bases left unmatched: 5. The length of the CDR3 is 13 residues. Germline V lookup: CDR1 MDHEN, CDR2 SYDVKM. The CDR3 sequence: CASRGQGEAEAFF. DNA of the CDR3: TGTGCCAGCAGGGGACAGGGAGAGGCTGAAGCTTTCTTT.

Notes on this clone: Other DNA sequences in the sample encode the same CDR3. The chain recombines TRBV7-6 with TRBJ2-3; 7 bases match TRBD2. Germline CDR1 and CDR2: SGHVS and FNYEAQ. The V segment lost 1 base and the J segment 0 bases; nucleotides outside the gene matches: 4. The CDR3 totals 16 residues. The CDR3 sequence: CASSLEASGSTDTQYF. The CDR3 nucleotides read TGTGCCAGCAGCTTAGAGGCTAGCGGAAGCACAGATACGCAGTATTTT. The full variable domain, with the rest looked up from reference TRBV7-6 and TRBJ2-3, is GAGVSQSPRYKVTKRGQDVALRCDPISGHVSLYWYRQALGQGPEFLTYFNYEAQQDKSGLPNDRFSAERPEGSISTLTIQRTEQRDSAMYRCASSLEASGSTDTQYFGPGTRLTVL.

This clone was counted only a few times. The chain combines TRBV7-2 with TRBJ2-7, with TRBD2 as a possible D gene (6 bases). Germline assignment: CDR1 SGHTA and CDR2 FQGNSA. The CDR3 contains 15 residues. Trimming cost V 1 base and J 3 bases, with 13 bases left between them. The CDR3 sequence: CASSLGVSGFYEQYF. In nucleotides, the CDR3 is TGTGCCAGCAGCTTAGGAGTTAGCGGATTCTACGAGCAGTACTTC.

In its sample, this clone was seen a few times. In DNA form, the CDR3 reads TGTGCCAGCTCACCCACAGGGCTCTACAATGAGCAGTTCTTC. This codes for CASSPTGLYNEQFF. The chain uses TRBV18 and TRBJ2-1, with D perhaps TRBD1 (6 bases). The CDR3 loop spans 14 amino acids. The ends were cut back, 3 bases at V and 3 bases at J, with 9 bases in the middle. Germline-derived CDR1 and CDR2 are KGHSH and LQKENI. The full variable domain, with the rest looked up from reference TRBV18 and TRBJ2-1, is NAGVMQNPRHLVRRRGQEARLRCSPMKGHSHVYWYRQLPEEGLKFMVYLQKENIIDESGMPKERFSAEFPKEGPSILRIQQVVRGDSAAYFCASSPTGLYNEQFFGPGTRLTVL.

In nucleotides, the CDR3 is TGTGCCACCAGCAGAGATCCTAAGGGGGCCTATGGCTACACCTTC. Translation: CATSRDPKGAYGYTF. The chain couples TRBV15 to TRBJ1-2, with 7 bases lining up with TRBD1. The CDR3 length is 15 residues. From germline, CDR1 is LNHNV and CDR2 YYDKDF (reference sequence). V lost 0 bases and J lost 4; bases outside the gene matches: 5.

J is TRBJ1-5 and V is TRBV28; 8 bases are shared with TRBD1. V lost 5 bases to trimming and J lost 0 bases; unmatched junction nucleotides: 15. The CDR3 sequence is 19 residues long. Germline CDR1 reads MDHEN; CDR2 reads SYDVKM. The CDR3: CASSPSLGQAMGSNQPQHF. In DNA form, the CDR3 reads TGTGCCAGCAGTCCATCGTTGGGACAGGCTATGGGTAGCAATCAGCCCCAGCATTTT.

The J gene is TRBJ2-7, the V gene TRBV6-2 or TRBV6-3, with 7 bases aligning to TRBD1. The V and J ends lost 0 bases and 1 base, in that order; junction bases with no gene match: 6. Germline CDR1 and CDR2: MNHEY and SVGEGT. The CDR3 sequence is 16 residues long. The CDR3 DNA reads as TGTGCCAGCAGTTACTCCTGGACAGGAACATCCTACGAGCAGTACTTC. Residues: CASSYSWTGTSYEQYF.

This chain joins TRBV19 and TRBJ2-7; D call uncertain. Trimming pared 1 base from V and 4 bases from J, leaving 8 bases between. The CDR3 spans 13 residues. From germline, CDR1 is LNHDA and CDR2 SQIVND (reference sequence). The CDR3 here is CASSIGRGYEQYF. CDR3 DNA: TGTGCCAGTAGTATAGGTCGAGGATACGAGCAGTACTTC.

The chain employs TRBV19 and TRBJ1-4, with 8 bases lining up with TRBD1. Losses at the gene ends were 8 bases for V and 8 bases for J; bases not matched to a gene: 10. The CDR3 has 14 residues. CDR1 is LNHDA, CDR2 SQIVND, per germline (reference sequence). CDR3 sequence: CASDRGQGNEKLFF. The CDR3 region has the DNA TGTGCCAGTGACAGGGGTCAGGGAAACGAAAAACTGTTTTTT. The full variable domain, its missing parts supplied by reference TRBV19 and TRBJ1-4, is DGGITQSPKYLFRKEGQNVTLSCEQNLNHDAMYWYRQDPGQGLRLIYYSQIVNDFQKGDIAEGYSVSREKKESFPLTVTSAQKNPTAFYLCASDRGQGNEKLFFGSGTQLSVL.

This clone was counted only a few times. The gene calls are TRBV4-3 and TRBJ1-3; D might be TRBD1 (5 bases). V lost 4 bases and J 4 bases, leaving 20 bases between the germline ends. Germline CDR1 reads LGHNA; CDR2 reads YSLEER. The CDR3 is made up of 17 amino acids. The CDR3 reads CASSPGGPGEGGNTIYF. The CDR3 DNA sequence: TGCGCCAGCAGCCCGGGCGGGCCGGGGGAAGGGGGAAACACCATATATTTT.

The chain couples TRBV12-3 or TRBV12-4 to TRBJ1-5; D uncertain. The V and J ends lost 2 bases and 7 bases respectively, with 6 bases between them. The CDR3 loop spans 12 amino acids. The CDR3 region has the DNA TGTGCCAGCAGTTTAAGGGAGCAGCCCCAGCATTTT. It specifies CASSLREQPQHF.

The chain carries TRBV27 and TRBJ1-2; TRBD1 matches 7 bases. The CDR3 extends over 14 amino acids. The V gene's germline CDR1 is MNHEY and CDR2 SMNVEV (reference sequence). Unmatched junction bases numbered 7, after V lost 5 bases and J lost 4 bases. CDR3 loop: CASSPPGTVYGYTF. In nucleotides, the CDR3 is TGTGCCAGCAGTCCTCCCGGGACAGTCTATGGCTACACCTTC.

This chain uses TRBV10-1 with TRBJ2-5; TRBD2 might be the D (6 bases). Deletions cut 7 bases from V and 6 bases from J, with 21 bases between. This CDR3 contains 15 residues. The germline gives CDR1 WNHNN, CDR2 SYGVQD (reference sequence). The CDR3: CASIPPASAGKTQYF. As DNA, the CDR3 is TGCGCCAGCATTCCCCCGGCCAGCGCGGGAAAGACCCAGTACTTC.

The V and J genes are TRBV7-2 and TRBJ2-2, with 8 bases fitting TRBD2. Germline lookup yields CDR1 SGHTA and CDR2 FQGNSA. Trimming at V came to 0 bases and at J to 5 bases, leaving 5 bases not matched to a gene. CDR3 length: 16 amino acids. CDR3 protein: CASSLAPSGSTGELFF. CDR3 coding DNA: TGTGCCAGCAGCTTAGCGCCTAGCGGGTCAACCGGGGAGCTGTTTTTT.

This clone has a handful of counts. The chain has TRBV7-2 and TRBJ2-2; D not resolved. The germline gives CDR1 SGHTA, CDR2 FQGNSA. The CDR3 is made up of 13 amino acids. V dropped 1 base and J dropped 8 bases, with 8 bases sitting between them. CDR3 in amino acids: CASSLEVQGELFF. As DNA, the CDR3 is TGTGCCAGCAGCTTAGAGGTACAGGGGGAGCTGTTTTTT.

The rearrangement uses TRBV19 and TRBJ1-2; a possible D gene is TRBD1 (6 bases). The V gene lost 8 bases and the J gene lost 0 bases, with 19 bases spanning the gap. The germline gives CDR1 LNHDA, CDR2 SQIVND (reference sequence). This CDR3 contains 16 residues. The CDR3 DNA follows: TGTGCCAGTGGTTCGGACAGCCTTCCTACTAACTATGGCTACACCTTC. This translates into CASGSDSLPTNYGYTF.

This clone was seen only once. The chain recombines TRBV6-1 with TRBJ1-1; D is perhaps TRBD1 (6 bases). The CDR3 sequence is 16 residues long. V was pared by 2 bases and J by 5 bases, with 18 bases between. In germline, CDR1 is MNHNS, CDR2 SASEGT. The CDR3: CASSEILQGRRTEAFF. CDR3 sequence (DNA): TGTGCCAGCAGTGAAATCCTTCAGGGGCGAAGGACTGAAGCTTTCTTT.

To note about this clone: One end of the junction does not line up with germline, which may come from a read error. The J gene is TRBJ2-7, the V gene TRBV27, with TRBD2 matching 8 bases. Per germline, CDR1 MNHEY and CDR2 SMNVEV (reference sequence). The CDR3 loop spans 15 amino acids. The CDR3 sequence: CTSRLLAAGSYEQYF. CDR3 sequence (DNA): TGTACCAGCAGACTACTAGCGGCGGGGAGCTACGAGCAGTACTTC.